This entry lists 13 T cell receptor beta chains sequenced from one sample in a study of a mutant IDH1 vaccine in newly diagnosed glioma. Time point in this sample: baseline, week 1 (first vaccination visit). Specified treatment: pre-vaccination baseline after standard-of-care therapy. Libraries were prepared by immunoSEQ multiplex PCR; TCRdb keeps only in-frame clonotypes and omits some of them. The sample contains roughly 41,000 clones, roughly 89% of which appear only once. Sequenced here: PBMCs, sampled from a glioma patient treated with radiotherapy, temozolomide or both. These receptors were obtained from a man aged 18 to 35 with glioma.

This sequence joins TRBV5-5 and TRBJ2-2; perhaps TRBD2 as D (5 bases). V gave up 4 bases and J gave up 5 bases, with 15 bases separating them. The CDR3 consists of 15 residues. Germline loops: CDR1 SGHKS, CDR2 YYEKEE (reference sequence). The CDR3 spells CASSHGLGGTGELFF. CDR3 coding DNA: TGTGCCAGCAGCCACGGCTTGGGCGGGACCGGGGAGCTGTTTTTT.

The V and J genes are TRBV2 and TRBJ1-3, with D possibly TRBD1 on 5 matching bases. CDR3 length: 16 amino acids. Deletions cut 2 bases from V and 3 bases from J, with 14 bases between. CDR1 and CDR2 from the germline V gene are SNHLY and FYNNEI. DNA for the CDR3: TGTGCCAGCAGTGAATACCCAGAGGGGTTTGGAAACACCATATATTTT. This translates into CASSEYPEGFGNTIYF.

This clone is a singleton in its sample. The junction departs from the called germline gene at one end, perhaps through a read error. The V call is TRBV15, the J call TRBJ2-7, with 7 bases fitting TRBD2. There are 13 residues in the CDR3. Germline CDR1 LNHNV, CDR2 YYDKDF (reference sequence). Here the CDR3 reads CATSRALREARDF. The CDR3 region has the DNA TGTGCCACCAGCAGAGCTTTACGGGAGGCTAGGGACTTC.

Only one count was recorded for this clone. The chain couples TRBV5-6 to TRBJ1-1; D unclear. The ends were cut back, 4 bases at V and 5 bases at J, with 24 bases in the middle. The CDR3 is 17 residues long. Germline lookup yields CDR1 SGHDT and CDR2 YYEEEE. The chain's CDR3 is CASSPGGRAALRTEAFF. The CDR3 nucleotides are TGTGCCAGCAGCCCTGGAGGTCGGGCAGCCCTTCGGACTGAAGCTTTCTTT.

The chain uses TRBV6-1 and TRBJ1-2; 11 positions match TRBD1. The CDR3 contains 21 residues. Trimming removed 2 bases from V and 4 bases from J; junction bases left unmatched: 21. Germline-derived CDR1 and CDR2 are MNHNS and SASEGT. CDR3 sequence: CASSERPFGTGGRPILYGYTF. In DNA form, the CDR3 reads TGTGCCAGCAGTGAAAGGCCCTTCGGGACAGGGGGAAGACCCATCCTCTATGGCTACACCTTC.

The chain employs TRBV7-9 and TRBJ1-2; D remains unclear. CDR1 and CDR2 (germline): SEHNR, FQNEAQ (reference sequence). V was shortened by 5 bases and J by 5 bases, with 9 bases between the two germline ends. The CDR3 sequence is 12 residues long. The CDR3 bases are TGTGCCAGCAGCGCCGAGGATTATGGCTACACCTTC. It is translated as CASSAEDYGYTF.

This rearrangement joins TRBV6-4 to TRBJ1-1; perhaps TRBD1 as D (5 bases). The CDR3 length is 12 residues. Germline values: CDR1 MRHNA, CDR2 SNTAGT. The ends were cut back, 8 bases at V and 1 base at J, with 8 bases in the middle. CDR3 sequence (DNA): TGTGCCAGCGAGAGGGGGAACACTGAAGCTTTCTTT. Protein: CASERGNTEAFF.

This clone was counted between two and nine times. This chain links TRBV25-1 with TRBJ1-6, with D possibly matching TRBD1 (5 bases). Germline-derived CDR1 and CDR2 are MGHDK and SYGVNS. V lost 4 bases and J 14 bases, leaving 15 bases between the germline ends. This CDR3 comprises 13 residues. For the CDR3, the DNA is TGTGCCAGCAGTGTTACGGGGACCGACACCCTCCACTTT. Translation: CASSVTGTDTLHF. The whole variable domain, filled in from reference TRBV25-1 and TRBJ1-6, reads EADIYQTPRYLVIGTGKKITLECSQTMGHDKMYWYQQDPGMELHLIHYSYGVNSTEKGDLSSESTVSRIRTEHFPLTLESARPSHTSQYLCASSVTGTDTLHFGNGTRLTVT.

The chain recombines TRBV27 with TRBJ2-7, with TRBD1 matching over 7 bases. Trimming at V came to 2 bases and at J to 1 base, leaving 5 bases not matched to a gene. The CDR3 is 15 amino acids. In germline, CDR1 is MNHEY, CDR2 SMNVEV (reference sequence). CDR3 sequence reads: CASSLATGKSYEQYF. As DNA, the CDR3 is TGTGCCAGCAGTTTAGCGACAGGGAAGTCCTACGAGCAGTACTTC.

The chain employs TRBV2 and TRBJ2-6; D is unclear. Germline CDR1 reads SNHLY; CDR2 reads FYNNEI. This CDR3 spans 14 amino acids. V dropped 7 bases and J dropped 0 bases, with 7 bases sitting between them. This CDR3 reads CASKRISGANVLTF. Here the CDR3 DNA reads TGTGCCAGCAAAAGAATCTCTGGGGCCAACGTCCTGACTTTC.

This sequence joins TRBV5-1 and TRBJ1-1, with 9 bases matching TRBD1. The CDR3 totals 14 residues. Trimming took 6 bases from V and 1 from J; bases not matched to a gene: 4. Germline lookup yields CDR1 SGHRS and CDR2 YFSETQ. This chain's CDR3 is CASTGDRENTEAFF. The CDR3, as DNA: TGCGCCAGCACCGGGGACAGGGAGAACACTGAAGCTTTCTTT. Filled out from reference TRBV5-1 and TRBJ1-1, the complete variable domain reads KAGVTQTPRYLIKTRGQQVTLSCSPISGHRSVSWYQQTPGQGLQFLFEYFSETQRNKGNFPGRFSGRQFSNSRSEMNVSTLELGDSALYLCASTGDRENTEAFFGQGTRLTVV.

This chain joins TRBV9 and TRBJ2-2; possible D gene TRBD1, 6 bases. Between the trimmed V and J ends, which lost 6 bases and 0 bases, there was a span of 9 bases. This CDR3 region has 14 residues. Germline values: CDR1 SGDLS, CDR2 YYNGEE. Here the CDR3 DNA reads TGTGCCAGCACAGGGACAACGAACACCGGGGAGCTGTTTTTT. Encoded protein: CASTGTTNTGELFF.

This rearrangement joins TRBV10-1 to TRBJ2-7; D is perhaps TRBD2 (5 bases). The CDR3 is 13 residues long. V lost 4 bases to trimming and J lost 7 bases, with 14 bases between them. Per germline, CDR1 WNHNN and CDR2 SYGVQD (reference sequence). The CDR3 sequence is CASSGLEPGEQYF. The CDR3, as DNA: TGCGCCAGCAGTGGCCTTGAACCGGGAGAGCAGTACTTC.